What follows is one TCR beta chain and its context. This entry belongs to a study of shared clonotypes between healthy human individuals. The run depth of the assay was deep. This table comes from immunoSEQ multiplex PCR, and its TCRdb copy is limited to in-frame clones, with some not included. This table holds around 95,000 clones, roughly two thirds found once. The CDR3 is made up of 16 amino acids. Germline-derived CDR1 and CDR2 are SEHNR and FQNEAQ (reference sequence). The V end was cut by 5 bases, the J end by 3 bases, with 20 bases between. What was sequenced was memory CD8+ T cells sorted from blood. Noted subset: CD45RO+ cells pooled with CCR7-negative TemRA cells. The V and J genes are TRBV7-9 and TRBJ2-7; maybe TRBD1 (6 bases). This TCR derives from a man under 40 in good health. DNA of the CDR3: TGTGCCAGCAGCCCGCCCTGGGGGCGGAGAGACTACGAGCAGTACTTC. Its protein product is CASSPPWGRRDYEQYF.